Following are 16 T cell receptor beta chains from one sample sequenced in a study of Ad26.COV2.S vaccination and SARS-CoV-2 variants. Sequenced by immunoSEQ multiplex PCR; TCRdb stores in-frame clones only, minus some. The sample carries more than 300,000 clones, just over 85% recorded once. Treatment indicated: 15 to 20 received Ad26.COV2.S at low or high dose, single or two shots; 5 received placebo; per-sample allocation not given. The samples date from day 63 after the first vaccine or placebo injection. This specimen was peripheral blood, taken in a trial of Ad26.COV2.S vaccine versus placebo. These receptors originate from a person between 18 and 59 years old who received the Ad26.COV2.S COVID-19 vaccine or a placebo.

V gene TRBV29-1 combines with J gene TRBJ1-4; TRBD1 agrees at 9 bases. V gave up 0 bases and J gave up 13 bases; unmatched junction bases: 6. Germline V gene sequence: CDR1 SQVTM, CDR2 ANQGSEA. This CDR3 contains 13 residues. CDR3 in DNA: TGCAGCGTTGAAGAGGGGACAGGGACTAGACTGTTTTTT. It yields the protein CSVEEGTGTRLFF.

V usage is TRBV9 and J usage is TRBJ2-3; D may correspond to TRBD1 or TRBD2 (5 bases each). The CDR3 is 13 amino acids. Trimming left V 2 bases short and J 10 bases short, with 14 bases between. Germline assignment: CDR1 SGDLS and CDR2 YYNGEE. In DNA form, the CDR3 reads TGTGCCAGCAGCGTTTGGGCCCAGGGACCGCAGTATTTT. Its protein is CASSVWAQGPQYF. Full variable domain (outside the CDR3, taken from reference TRBV9 and TRBJ2-3): DSGVTQTPKHLITATGQRVTLRCSPRSGDLSVYWYQQSLDQGLQFLIQYYNGEERAKGNILERFSAQQFPDLHSELNLSSLELGDSALYFCASSVWAQGPQYFGPGTRLTVL.

The J gene is TRBJ1-6, the V gene TRBV4-3; 8 bases are shared with TRBD1. V dropped 1 base and J dropped 2; count of bases not matched to a gene: 10. CDR3 length: 19 amino acids. Germline V gene sequence: CDR1 LGHNA, CDR2 YSLEER. The CDR3 DNA follows: TGCGCCAGCAGCCAAGTGACAGGGGTAGGGGCAACCTATAATTCACCCCTCCACTTT. Amino acids: CASSQVTGVGATYNSPLHF.

This chain uses TRBV6-2 or TRBV6-3 with TRBJ2-3; perhaps D is TRBD1 or TRBD2 (5 bases each). V was pared by 2 bases and J by 4 bases, with 16 bases between. The CDR3 contains 16 residues. Looked up from germline, CDR1 is MNHEY and CDR2 is SVGEGT. The CDR3 DNA is TGTGCCAGCAGTTACGGGGACGGGGTGATGTCAGATACGCAGTATTTT. Translating it yields CASSYGDGVMSDTQYF.

The chain carries TRBV6-6 and TRBJ2-4, with TRBD1 identical over 8 bases. V lost 4 bases and J lost 2; bases outside the gene matches: 7. CDR1 is MNHNY and CDR2 is SVGAGI in the germline V gene (reference sequence). CDR3 length equals 16 residues. In DNA, the CDR3 is TGTGCCAGCAGTTTCGGACAGGGATCATCCAAAAACATTCAGTACTTC. It codes for CASSFGQGSSKNIQYF.

This clone was counted a few times. Within the sample, other DNA sequences also encode this same CDR3. The gene calls are TRBV5-8 and TRBJ1-2; D remains unclear. Germline assignment: CDR1 SGHTS and CDR2 YDEGEE. This CDR3 has 12 residues. Trimming removed 4 bases from V and 2 bases from J, with 6 bases in between. DNA for the CDR3: TGTGCCAGCAGCCTTATAAACTATGGCTACACCTTC. This translates into CASSLINYGYTF.

The rearrangement links TRBV3-1 (or the pseudogene TRBV3-2) to TRBJ2-7; maybe TRBD2 (7 bases). The CDR3 contains 15 residues. Trimming pared 7 bases from V and 6 bases from J, leaving 22 bases between. Germline CDR1 reads LGHDT; CDR2 reads YNNKEL (reference sequence). In DNA, the CDR3 is TGTGCCAGCATTCAACGGGGGGCTAAGGAGAGCGAGCAGTACTTC. Translating it yields CASIQRGAKESEQYF.

V is TRBV25-1 and J is TRBJ1-3, with D tentatively TRBD1 (5 bases). The V end was cut by 10 bases, the J end by 0 bases, with 19 bases between. CDR3 length equals 16 residues. Germline CDR1 reads MGHDK; CDR2 reads SYGVNS. CDR3 region: CATSGGGIFSGNTIYF. The DNA for the CDR3 is TGTGCCACCTCAGGCGGGGGAATCTTCTCTGGAAACACCATATATTTT.

For the CDR3, the DNA is TGTGCCAGCAGTCAAGACAGGGGCGAGCAGTACTTC. Protein sequence: CASSQDRGEQYF. The V call is TRBV6-2 or TRBV6-3, the J call TRBJ2-7; 8 nucleotides agree with TRBD1. From germline, CDR1 is MNHEY and CDR2 SVGEGT. The CDR3 sequence is 12 residues long. With V trimmed by 5 bases and J by 6 bases, 3 bases remained unmatched.

V gene TRBV27 combines with J gene TRBJ1-6; D gene unclear. From germline, CDR1 is MNHEY and CDR2 SMNVEV (reference sequence). V was clipped by 7 bases and J by 0 bases, with 13 bases between them. The CDR3 is made up of 16 amino acids. This CDR3 is CASTKLGPSYNSPLHF. DNA of the CDR3: TGTGCCAGCACAAAACTTGGACCCTCCTATAATTCACCCCTCCACTTT.

The V gene is TRBV20-1, the J gene TRBJ2-5; TRBD2 might be the D (5 bases). CDR3 length: 13 residues. Germline V gene data show CDR1 as DFQATT and CDR2 as SNEGSKA (reference sequence). Between the trimmed V and J ends, which lost 3 bases and 5 bases, there was a span of 13 bases. CDR3 in amino acids: CSASWPGGETQYF. For the CDR3, the DNA is TGCAGTGCTAGTTGGCCGGGCGGGGAGACCCAGTACTTC.

This clone was observed once. The chain has TRBV5-1 and TRBJ1-2, with D perhaps matching TRBD1 (5 bases). The V end lost 0 bases, the J end lost 0 bases, and 9 bases lay between the germline ends. CDR1 and CDR2 from the germline V gene are SGHRS and YFSETQ. The CDR3 runs to 15 residues. The CDR3 DNA reads TGCGCCAGCAGCTTGGACAGGCAAACTAACTATGGCTACACCTTC. It translates to CASSLDRQTNYGYTF.

This rearrangement joins TRBV5-5 to TRBJ1-4, with a possible D match to TRBD1 (6 bases). There are 16 residues in the CDR3. Germline V CDR1 and CDR2: SGHKS, YYEKEE (reference sequence). Trimming cost V 0 bases and J 4 bases, with 13 bases left between them. The CDR3 DNA reads TGTGCCAGCAGCTTGGGACAGGTGATTGTTAATGAAAAACTGTTTTTT. Encoded protein: CASSLGQVIVNEKLFF.

The chain has TRBV6-2 or TRBV6-3 and TRBJ1-2; TRBD1 is a possible D gene (5 bases). V was clipped by 0 bases and J by 2 bases, with 13 bases between them. The CDR3 loop spans 16 amino acids. Germline V CDR1 and CDR2: MNHEY, SVGEGT. The CDR3 region is CASSYSGPKGNYGYTF. CDR3 bases: TGTGCCAGCAGTTACTCGGGCCCTAAGGGGAACTATGGCTACACCTTC.

CDR3 in amino acids: CASSQGHSYNEQFF. The CDR3 coding sequence is TGTGCCAGCAGCCAAGGGCATTCCTACAATGAGCAGTTCTTC. V is TRBV3-1 (or the pseudogene TRBV3-2) and J is TRBJ2-1; D uncertain. CDR3 length: 14 amino acids. The V and J ends lost 1 base and 1 base respectively, with 5 bases between them. CDR1 and CDR2 from the germline V gene are LGHDT and YNNKEL (reference sequence).

The V gene is TRBV6-5, the J gene TRBJ1-3; D is unresolved. The CDR3 runs to 16 residues. The V and J ends lost 1 base and 4 bases respectively, with 14 bases between them. Germline V gene data show CDR1 as MNHEY and CDR2 as SVGAGI. CDR3 DNA: TGTGCCAGCAGTTACTTGGACTGGGTGGAGGGAAACACCATATATTTT. Amino acids: CASSYLDWVEGNTIYF.